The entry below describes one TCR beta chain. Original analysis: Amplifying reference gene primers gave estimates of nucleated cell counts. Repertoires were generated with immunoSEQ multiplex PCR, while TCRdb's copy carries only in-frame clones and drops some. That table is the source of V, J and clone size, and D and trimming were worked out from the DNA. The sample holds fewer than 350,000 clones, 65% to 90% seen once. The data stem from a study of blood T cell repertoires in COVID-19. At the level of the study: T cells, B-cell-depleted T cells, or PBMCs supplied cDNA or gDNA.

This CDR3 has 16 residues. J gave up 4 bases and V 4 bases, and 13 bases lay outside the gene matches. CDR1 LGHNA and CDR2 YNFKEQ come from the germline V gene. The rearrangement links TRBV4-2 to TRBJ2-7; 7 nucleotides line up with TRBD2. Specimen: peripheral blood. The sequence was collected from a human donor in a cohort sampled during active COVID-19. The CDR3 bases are TGTGCCAGCAGCCGGGGGGAGGGTCCGGAATTTTACGAGCAGTACTTC. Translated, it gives CASSRGEGPEFYEQYF.